The source of this TCR beta chain is a study of vaccination and CD4 T cells after COVID-19. Study overall: Two Hispanic individuals were among six male and four female convalescent patients. Overlapping spike peptides from SARS-CoV-2, HCoV-NL63, HCoV-OC43 and HCoV-229E served to stimulate the cells.

The assay that was used to sequence DNA from cultured CD4+ T cells was the Oncomine TCR Beta short-read assay. TCRdb reanalysed the PCR reads using MiXCR and keeps one entry per CDR3 protein. The sample has approximately 9,200 distinct CDR3 sequences, roughly two fifths seen once. This CDR3 is built from 14 residues. CDR1 is MNHNS, CDR2 SASEGT, per germline. V was clipped by 6 bases and J by 5 bases, with 13 bases between them. About this clonotype itself: No antigen is known for it.

Treatment in this sample: approximately 9-day PBMC culture with coronavirus spike peptide pools or control peptides (ViraFEST assay). From the unexposed donor, CD4+ T cells were collected ahead of the COVID-19 pandemic (2011-2018). This receptor was taken from a human donor in good health. The sequencing input was CD4+ T cells from blood, cultured in vitro. The chain joins TRBV6-1 to TRBJ1-4; D is ambiguous. CDR3: CASSHREGNEKLFF. The CDR3 DNA sequence: TGTGCCAGCAGCCATAGGGAAGGAAATGAAAAACTGTTTTTT.